The next 21 T cell receptor beta chains were all read from a single sample in a study of STAT5B mutations in CD4+ large granular lymphocyte leukemia. TCRdb's copy holds only in-frame clones and misses some; the assay was immunoSEQ multiplex PCR. The sample consists of 30,000 to 35,000 clones, 70% to 90% of them appearing once. Sequenced input: CD4+ T cells from blood buffy coats. The receptors were gathered from a human donor in good health.

V and J are TRBV7-9 and TRBJ2-2; D not resolved. The CDR3 totals 14 residues. From germline, CDR1 is SEHNR and CDR2 FQNEAQ (reference sequence). Trimming removed 3 bases from V and 6 bases from J, with 11 bases in between. In DNA, the CDR3 is TGTGCCAGCAGCTTGGCGCAAAAGTCCGGGGAGCTGTTTTTT. This sequence encodes CASSLAQKSGELFF.

This sequence joins TRBV6-6 and TRBJ2-7; possibly TRBD1 for D (6 bases). The CDR3 extends over 15 amino acids. Germline V gives CDR1 MNHNY, CDR2 SVGAGI (reference sequence). Trimming stripped 0 bases from V and 4 bases from J, with 13 bases between. The CDR3, as DNA: TGTGCCAGCAGTTACTCGAGGCAGGGGAGTTACGAGCAGTACTTC. Its translation: CASSYSRQGSYEQYF.

V is TRBV27 and J is TRBJ2-3, with D perhaps matching TRBD1 (5 bases). CDR3 length: 13 amino acids. The germline V gene encodes CDR1 MNHEY and CDR2 SMNVEV (reference sequence). Trimming shortened V by 6 bases and J by 8 bases, and 15 bases separated the two germline ends. CDR3 sequence (DNA): TGTGCCAGCAGCGGACACTACTCAAGTACGCAGTATTTT. Amino acid sequence: CASSGHYSSTQYF.

Written as DNA, the CDR3 is TGTGCCAGCAGCCCCGGATTGCTGAGCTCCTACAATGAGCAGTTCTTC. Translated, it gives CASSPGLLSSYNEQFF. The chain employs TRBV5-4 and TRBJ2-1; D remains unclear. Trimming took 4 bases from V and 0 from J, leaving 14 bases between them. Germline V gives CDR1 SGHNT, CDR2 YYREEE (reference sequence). The CDR3 consists of 16 residues.

The V and J genes are TRBV2 and TRBJ2-1; D not resolved. Germline V CDR1 and CDR2: SNHLY, FYNNEI. The V end was cut by 1 base, the J end by 3 bases, with 4 bases between. The CDR3 loop spans 13 amino acids. This CDR3 is CASSEEGYNEQFF. Here the CDR3 DNA reads TGTGCCAGCAGTGAAGAGGGCTACAATGAGCAGTTCTTC.

Of note for this clone: A read error may be the cause here, since a much bigger clone is one base away. The J gene is TRBJ2-7, the V gene TRBV5-1; D uncertain. CDR3 length equals 12 residues. With 0 bases removed from V and 2 bases from J, the gap between germline ends came to 3 bases. The V gene's germline CDR1 is SGHRS and CDR2 YFSETQ. CDR3 nucleotides: TGCGCCAGCAGCTTGGTCCCCTACGAGCAGTACTTC. Translated: CASSLVPYEQYF.

The chain carries TRBV27 and TRBJ2-1, with 11 bases lining up with TRBD2. V dropped 4 bases and J dropped 8; count of bases not matched to a gene: 10. This CDR3 region has 16 residues. Germline values: CDR1 MNHEY, CDR2 SMNVEV (reference sequence). The CDR3 reads CASSSLAGGEHHEQFF. In DNA form, the CDR3 reads TGTGCCAGCAGTTCCTTAGCGGGAGGGGAACATCATGAGCAGTTCTTC.

V and J are TRBV9 and TRBJ2-3, with no clear D. Germline V gene lookup returns CDR1 SGDLS and CDR2 YYNGEE. Trimming left V 1 base short and J 4 bases short, with 10 bases between. CDR3 length: 14 residues. This CDR3 reads CASSVTIAADTQYF. CDR3 nucleotide sequence: TGTGCCAGCAGCGTAACTATCGCTGCAGATACGCAGTATTTT.

The chain combines TRBV6-7 with TRBJ1-5; 12 positions match TRBD1. TRBV6-7 is known as an ORF, though its function is uncertain. This CDR3 has 18 amino acids. The junction had 16 bases not matched to a gene; V was cut back by 6 bases and J by 7 bases. The CDR3 nucleotides read TGTGCCAGCAGCCCCTCTAACGGGGGGACAGGGGGCGACCAGCCCCAGCATTTT. This translates into CASSPSNGGTGGDQPQHF.

This clone was recorded only once. The chain links TRBV7-2 to TRBJ2-7; a weak D match, TRBD1 (6 bases). Germline values: CDR1 SGHTA, CDR2 FQGNSA. Trimming pared 5 bases from V and 0 bases from J, leaving 11 bases between. The CDR3 has 14 residues. The CDR3 DNA is TGTGCCAGCAGCCCCCGGACAGCCTCCTACGAGCAGTACTTC. The encoded protein is CASSPRTASYEQYF.

This clone was counted once. The rearrangement uses TRBV19 and TRBJ2-7, with TRBD2 as a possible D gene (5 bases). Trimming stripped 10 bases from V and 1 base from J, with 11 bases between. The CDR3 contains 12 residues. Germline lookup yields CDR1 LNHDA and CDR2 SQIVND (reference sequence). The CDR3 coding sequence is TGTGCCACGGGGTCCACATCCTACGAGCAGTACTTC. Translated: CATGSTSYEQYF.

The V call is TRBV7-2, the J call TRBJ2-5, with TRBD2 as a possible D gene (6 bases). Germline V gene sequence: CDR1 SGHTA, CDR2 FQGNSA. CDR3 length: 12 residues. Deletions cut 5 bases from V and 4 bases from J, with 8 bases between. The CDR3 DNA sequence: TGTGCCAGCAGCCGGGGGAGAGAGACCCAGTACTTC. It specifies CASSRGRETQYF.

The V gene is TRBV7-4, the J gene TRBJ1-5; the D gene is possibly TRBD1 (6 bases). Germline CDR1 reads SGHVT; CDR2 reads SQSDAQ. This CDR3 has 15 residues. The germline V and J ends were trimmed by 2 bases and 6 bases, with 14 bases remaining between them. This CDR3 reads CASSLPPGTIQPQHF. DNA for the CDR3: TGTGCCAGCAGCTTACCCCCCGGGACAATTCAGCCCCAGCATTTT.

The chain combines TRBV7-2 with TRBJ2-7; D is uncertain. There are 16 residues in the CDR3. With 1 base removed from V and 1 base from J, the gap between germline ends came to 14 bases. Germline CDR1 and CDR2: SGHTA and FQGNSA. CDR3 in DNA: TGTGCCAGCAGCTTAGAGGGTTATAAGGGATCCTACGAGCAGTACTTC. As protein: CASSLEGYKGSYEQYF.

The chain carries TRBV6-5 and TRBJ1-1; possible D gene TRBD1, 5 bases. V lost 2 bases to trimming and J lost 2 bases, with 9 bases between them. Looked up from germline, CDR1 is MNHEY and CDR2 is SVGAGI. The CDR3 covers 14 residues. The CDR3 DNA sequence: TGTGCCAGCAGTTACGTCGACAGTAACACTGAAGCTTTCTTT. Its protein is CASSYVDSNTEAFF.

The CDR3 is CASSQTSGYNEQFF. The CDR3 coding sequence is TGTGCCAGCAGCCAGACTAGCGGGTACAATGAGCAGTTCTTC. The V and J genes are TRBV7-2 and TRBJ2-1; 10 bases fit TRBD2. V dropped 5 bases and J dropped 4; count of bases not matched to a gene: 2. Germline V gene data show CDR1 as SGHTA and CDR2 as FQGNSA. CDR3 length: 14 amino acids.

V usage is TRBV15 and J usage is TRBJ2-5, with 14 bases matching TRBD2. Germline CDR1 LNHNV, CDR2 YYDKDF (reference sequence). The CDR3 totals 16 residues. V shed 3 bases, J shed 4 bases, and the junction held 4 bases outside the gene matches. The CDR3 bases are TGTGCCACCAGCAGGGGACTAGCGGGAGTTGGAGAGACCCAGTACTTC. Its translation: CATSRGLAGVGETQYF. Full variable domain (remainder filled in from reference TRBV15 and TRBJ2-5): DAMVIQNPRYQVTQFGKPVTLSCSQTLNHNVMYWYQQKSSQAPKLLFHYYDKDFNNEADTPDNFQSRRPNTSFCFLDIRSPGLGDTAMYLCATSRGLAGVGETQYFGPGTRLLVL.

About this clone: Germline and junction disagree at one end, which may indicate a read error. The chain recombines TRBV7-9 with TRBJ1-1; D might be TRBD1 (6 bases). The CDR3 extends over 15 amino acids. In germline, CDR1 is SEHNR, CDR2 FQNEAQ (reference sequence). Here the CDR3 DNA reads TGCGCCAGCAGCCAAGAGGGGGTCGGGAACACTGAAGCTTTCTTT. This codes for CASSQEGVGNTEAFF.

CDR3 protein: CASSISQGKAGELFF. CDR3 DNA: TGTGCCAGTAGTATCTCACAGGGCAAGGCCGGGGAGCTGTTTTTT. The gene calls are TRBV19 and TRBJ2-2; possibly TRBD1 for D (6 bases). Germline-derived CDR1 and CDR2 are LNHDA and SQIVND (reference sequence). V was shortened by 3 bases and J by 6 bases, with 14 bases between the two germline ends. The CDR3 runs 15 residues.

The chain links TRBV4-2 to TRBJ1-2; D might be TRBD1 (5 bases). The CDR3 has 15 residues. CDR1 is LGHNA, CDR2 YNFKEQ, per germline. V was clipped by 0 bases and J by 0 bases, with 8 bases between them. For the CDR3, the DNA is TGTGCCAGCAGCCAAGACAGGGTAACTAACTATGGCTACACCTTC. This sequence encodes CASSQDRVTNYGYTF.

The CDR3 spells CASSQDQPGASYNEQFF. CDR3 nucleotide sequence: TGCGCCAGCAGCCAAGATCAACCGGGAGCTTCCTACAATGAGCAGTTCTTC. The V gene is TRBV4-1, the J gene TRBJ2-1; tentative D call: TRBD2 (6 bases). This CDR3 comprises 17 residues. Trimming pared 0 bases from V and 1 base from J, leaving 13 bases between. Germline CDR1 reads MGHRA; CDR2 reads YSYEKL.